This passage covers 7 T cell receptor beta chains from one sample sequenced in a study of T cells in Graves' hyperthyroidism and ophthalmopathy. Amplification of TCR beta CDR3 regions was performed using RNA transcripts as template. Primed by the HTBI set, a first-round RT-PCR was run on the TCR CDR3. Each CDR3 protein gets one entry after TCRdb re-called the multiplex PCR reads with MiXCR. The sample contains under 600,000 distinct CDR3 sequences, around 15% of which appear only once. Sequenced material: blood. The source of these receptors is a woman between 40 and 55 years old with Graves' ophthalmopathy.

This chain connects TRBV6-2 or TRBV6-3 to TRBJ1-2; 9 bases line up with TRBD1. The CDR3 extends over 15 amino acids. J gave up 6 bases and V 5 bases, and 10 bases lay outside the gene matches. The germline gives CDR1 MNHEY, CDR2 SVGEGT. The CDR3 region is CASSRRTGEINGYTF. The CDR3 bases are TGTGCCAGCAGTCGTCGGACAGGGGAAATTAATGGCTACACCTTC.

The CDR3 reads CASSLSGTPTYNEQFF. DNA for the CDR3: TGCGCCAGCAGCCTTAGCGGGACACCTACATACAATGAGCAGTTCTTC. The genes are TRBV5-1 and TRBJ2-1, with 8 nucleotides matching TRBD2. V gave up 4 bases and J gave up 4 bases; unmatched junction bases: 10. The CDR3 spans 16 residues. Germline V gene lookup returns CDR1 SGHRS and CDR2 YFSETQ. Supplemented by reference TRBV5-1 and TRBJ2-1, the full variable domain reads KAGVTQTPRYLIKTRGQQVTLSCSPISGHRSVSWYQQTPGQGLQFLFEYFSETQRNKGNFPGRFSGRQFSNSRSEMNVSTLELGDSALYLCASSLSGTPTYNEQFFGPGTRLTVL.

This clonotype was seen once. J is TRBJ1-2 and V is TRBV19, with D tentatively TRBD1 (5 bases). The germline gives CDR1 LNHDA, CDR2 SQIVND (reference sequence). The CDR3 runs to 15 residues. V dropped 8 bases and J dropped 2 bases, with 18 bases sitting between them. CDR3 amino acids: CASHRDPTENYGYTF. CDR3 in DNA: TGTGCCAGTCACCGCGACCCGACAGAGAACTATGGCTACACCTTC.

Turning to this clonotype: Given a much more abundant clone one base away, this may be a read error. The CDR3 DNA reads TGCAGTGCTAGCGGCGGGAGGGAGGTCTACGAGCAGTACTTC. Encoded protein: CSASGGREVYEQYF. This chain links TRBV20-1 with TRBJ2-7, with 9 bases matching TRBD2. J lost 3 bases, V lost 3 bases, and 6 bases had no gene match. The CDR3 covers 14 residues. CDR1 is DFQATT, CDR2 SNEGSKA, per germline (reference sequence).

V usage is TRBV12-5 and J usage is TRBJ2-7; no reliable D call. CDR1 is LGHNT and CDR2 is FRNRAP in the germline V gene. The CDR3 covers 14 residues. V was clipped by 1 base and J by 3 bases, with 10 bases between them. DNA of the CDR3: TGTGCTAGTGGTTTGGAACCCCTGTACTACGAGCAGTACTTC. This gives the protein CASGLEPLYYEQYF. Full variable domain (missing parts from reference TRBV12-5 and TRBJ2-7): DARVTQTPRHKVTEMGQEVTMRCQPILGHNTVFWYRQTMMQGLELLAYFRNRAPLDDSGMPKDRFSAEMPDATLATLKIQPSEPRDSAVYFCASGLEPLYYEQYFGPGTRLTVT.

V and J are TRBV3-1 and TRBJ2-1; 10 nucleotides agree with TRBD2. V shed 5 bases, J shed 7 bases, and the junction held 11 bases outside the gene matches. CDR1 is LGHDT, CDR2 YNNKEL, per germline (reference sequence). This CDR3 is 16 amino acids long. This CDR3 is CASSSHLAGEYNEQFF. Written as DNA, the CDR3 is TGTGCCAGCAGCTCTCACCTAGCGGGGGAATATAATGAGCAGTTCTTC.

Note on this clonotype: Given the absence of the conserved phenylalanine or tryptophan at the CDR3 end, a read error is likely. The chain couples TRBV6-2 or TRBV6-3 to TRBJ2-4; 7 bases align to TRBD2. The junction had 8 bases not matched to a gene; V was cut back by 6 bases and J by 3 bases. This CDR3 comprises 15 residues. Germline V CDR1 and CDR2: MNHEY, SVGEGT. In DNA form, the CDR3 reads TGTGCCAGCAGAGAGGGAGGGACTTTCAAAAACATTCAGTACTTG. Amino acids: CASREGGTFKNIQYL.